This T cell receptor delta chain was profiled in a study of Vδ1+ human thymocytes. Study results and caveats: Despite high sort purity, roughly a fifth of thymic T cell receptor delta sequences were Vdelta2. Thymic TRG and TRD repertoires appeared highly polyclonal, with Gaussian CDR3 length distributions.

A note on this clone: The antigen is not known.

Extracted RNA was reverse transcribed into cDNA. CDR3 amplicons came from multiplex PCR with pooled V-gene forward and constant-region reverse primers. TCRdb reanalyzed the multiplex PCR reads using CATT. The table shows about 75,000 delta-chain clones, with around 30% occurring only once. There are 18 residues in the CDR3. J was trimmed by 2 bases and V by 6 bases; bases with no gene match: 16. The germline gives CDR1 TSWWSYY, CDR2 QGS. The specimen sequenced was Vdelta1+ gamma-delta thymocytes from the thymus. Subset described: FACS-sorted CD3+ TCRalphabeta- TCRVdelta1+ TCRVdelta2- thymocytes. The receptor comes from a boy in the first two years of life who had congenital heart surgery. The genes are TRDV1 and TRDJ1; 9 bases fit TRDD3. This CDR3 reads CALGPTAYWGTGTDKLIF. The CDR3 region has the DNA TGTGCTCTTGGACCTACGGCCTACTGGGGGACCGGAACCGATAAACTCATCTTT.